The 21 T cell receptor beta chains listed next were all sequenced from one sample in a study of blood T cell repertoires in COVID-19. Sequencing was performed with immunoSEQ multiplex PCR; in TCRdb, only in-frame clones are kept and a portion is missing. The data contain about 200,000 clones, 82% of them singletons. Sequences were obtained from PBMCs or T cells enriched from blood (not recorded which). The receptors originated from an older woman with acute COVID-19.

The rearrangement uses TRBV5-1 and TRBJ1-1; TRBD1 matches at 9 bases. Germline V gene lookup returns CDR1 SGHRS and CDR2 YFSETQ. The V segment lost 1 base and the J segment 1 base; nucleotides outside the gene matches: 8. The CDR3 contains 17 residues. CDR3 amino acids: CASSLTPTGGSNTEAFF. The CDR3, as DNA: TGCGCCAGCAGCTTGACTCCGACAGGGGGATCGAACACTGAAGCTTTCTTT. Full variable domain (missing parts from reference TRBV5-1 and TRBJ1-1): KAGVTQTPRYLIKTRGQQVTLSCSPISGHRSVSWYQQTPGQGLQFLFEYFSETQRNKGNFPGRFSGRQFSNSRSEMNVSTLELGDSALYLCASSLTPTGGSNTEAFFGQGTRLTVV.

This chain links TRBV18 with TRBJ1-5; tentative D call: TRBD1 (6 bases). The V and J ends lost 3 bases and 0 bases respectively, with 18 bases between them. CDR3 length equals 18 residues. The germline CDR1 and CDR2 sequences are KGHSH and LQKENI. CDR3 nucleotide sequence: TGTGCCAGCTCACCCCCGGGGGGGCTAGGGAATAGCAATCAGCCCCAGCATTTT. Translation gives CASSPPGGLGNSNQPQHF. The full variable domain, completed using reference TRBV18 and TRBJ1-5, is NAGVMQNPRHLVRRRGQEARLRCSPMKGHSHVYWYRQLPEEGLKFMVYLQKENIIDESGMPKERFSAEFPKEGPSILRIQQVVRGDSAAYFCASSPPGGLGNSNQPQHFGDGTRLSIL.

The chain combines TRBV9 with TRBJ1-2; no firm D call. Germline V CDR1 and CDR2: SGDLS, YYNGEE. V lost 0 bases and J 6 bases, leaving 6 bases between the germline ends. This CDR3 is built from 12 residues. The CDR3, as DNA: TGTGCCAGCAGCGTAGACGAGCATGGCTACACCTTC. It yields the protein CASSVDEHGYTF. The variable domain in full, completed from reference TRBV9 and TRBJ1-2, reads DSGVTQTPKHLITATGQRVTLRCSPRSGDLSVYWYQQSLDQGLQFLIQYYNGEERAKGNILERFSAQQFPDLHSELNLSSLELGDSALYFCASSVDEHGYTFGSGTRLTVV.

The chain has TRBV10-3 and TRBJ1-6, with 8 nucleotides matching TRBD1. Germline V lookup: CDR1 ENHRY, CDR2 SYGVKD. V shed 0 bases and J 7 bases; nucleotides not matched to a gene: 2. This CDR3 spans 15 amino acids. The CDR3 loop is CAISESTGGNSPLHF. CDR3 DNA sequence: TGTGCCATCAGTGAGTCAACAGGGGGAAATTCACCCCTCCACTTT.

The chain joins TRBV30 to TRBJ1-2, with unresolved D. Germline CDR1 GTSNPN, CDR2 SVGIG (reference sequence). Trimming removed 4 bases from V and 4 bases from J, with 22 bases in between. The CDR3 sequence is 16 residues long. The CDR3 DNA reads as TGTGCCTGGAACCCACTTGACTTCGGGGTTGGCTATGGCTACACCTTC. Its protein is CAWNPLDFGVGYGYTF.

This clone has only a few counts. The gene calls are TRBV10-1 and TRBJ2-1; weak D call: TRBD1 (6 bases). Germline V gives CDR1 WNHNN, CDR2 SYGVQD (reference sequence). The length of the CDR3 is 16 residues. Trimming stripped 3 bases from V and 6 bases from J, with 18 bases between. The CDR3 DNA reads as TGCGCCAGCAGTGAAGGAAGGGCAGGGGCGTCCAATGAGCAGTTCTTC. Translated, it gives CASSEGRAGASNEQFF.

V gene TRBV19 combines with J gene TRBJ2-1; 14 bases map to TRBD2. Germline CDR1 and CDR2: LNHDA and SQIVND (reference sequence). The CDR3 spans 17 residues. The J segment lost 0 bases and the V segment lost 8 bases, leaving 6 bases of the junction unmatched. The CDR3 DNA sequence: TGTGCCAGTGGGGGACTAGCGGGAGATCCCTCCTACAATGAGCAGTTCTTC. Translated: CASGGLAGDPSYNEQFF.

V and J are TRBV12-2 and TRBJ2-7; TRBD2 is taken as the D call from the table, unchecked against the DNA. TRBV12-2 is a pseudogene segment. The CDR3 is 14 residues long. CDR3 bases: TGTGCAAGTCGCTCCGGGACTAGCGGGAGCGAGCAGTACTTC. Translating gives CASRSGTSGSEQYF.

This clone was found a few times. The CDR3 DNA reads as TGTGCCATCAGTGACAGGGTAACCTACGAGCAGTACTTC. Its translation: CAISDRVTYEQYF. This sequence joins TRBV10-3 and TRBJ2-7; D might be TRBD1 (5 bases). CDR1 ENHRY and CDR2 SYGVKD come from the germline V gene. The length of the CDR3 is 13 residues. Trimming pared 3 bases from V and 2 bases from J, leaving 8 bases between.

This clone was observed a single time. V gene TRBV2 combines with J gene TRBJ1-2; tentative D call: TRBD1 (6 bases). The CDR3 length is 14 residues. Trimming left V 6 bases short and J 8 bases short, with 19 bases between. Per the germline V gene, CDR1 is SNHLY and CDR2 is FYNNEI. CDR3 coding DNA: TGTGCCAGCAGCCCGGCGGGGGGCCCGGGCGGCTACACCTTC. This encodes CASSPAGGPGGYTF.

The rearrangement uses TRBV7-8 and TRBJ1-4, with 7 positions matching TRBD1. The germline CDR1 and CDR2 sequences are SGHVS and FQNEAQ. CDR3 length: 15 residues. The J segment lost 7 bases and the V segment lost 5 bases, leaving 10 bases of the junction unmatched. CDR3 residues: CASSGQGGSFEKLFF. The CDR3 nucleotides are TGTGCCAGCAGCGGCCAAGGGGGCAGTTTTGAAAAACTGTTTTTT.

This clone was seen a single time. The V and J genes are TRBV29-1 and TRBJ1-3; 7 nucleotides line up with TRBD1. With V trimmed by 7 bases and J by 0 bases, 9 bases remained unmatched. This CDR3 region has 15 residues. Germline loops: CDR1 SQVTM, CDR2 ANQGSEA. Here the CDR3 reads CSAEGAGISGNTIYF. DNA for the CDR3: TGCAGCGCCGAGGGGGCTGGGATCTCTGGAAACACCATATATTTT.

The rearrangement links TRBV6-4 to TRBJ1-1, with TRBD1 identical over 7 bases. The CDR3 spans 13 residues. Trimming took 5 bases from V and 6 from J; bases not matched to a gene: 6. Per germline, CDR1 MRHNA and CDR2 SNTAGT. The CDR3 DNA follows: TGTGCCAGCAGTTCCCTGACAGGGTCTGAAGCTTTCTTT. As protein: CASSSLTGSEAFF.

V is TRBV3-1 (or the pseudogene TRBV3-2) and J is TRBJ1-2; D unclear. CDR1 and CDR2 (germline): LGHDT, YNNKEL (reference sequence). The CDR3 is 12 amino acids. Trimming stripped 3 bases from V and 5 bases from J, with 7 bases between. CDR3 bases: TGTGCCAGCAGCCAGCGGGGATATGGCTACACCTTC. Translating it yields CASSQRGYGYTF.

The gene calls are TRBV10-3 and TRBJ1-5; no firm D call. The CDR3 has 13 residues. Germline V gene data show CDR1 as ENHRY and CDR2 as SYGVKD. Trimming stripped 11 bases from V and 1 base from J, with 12 bases between. Here the CDR3 reads CASEGGSNQPQHF. CDR3 DNA sequence: TGTGCCTCCGAGGGTGGGAGCAATCAGCCCCAGCATTTT.

This rearrangement joins TRBV4-3 to TRBJ2-1; possibly TRBD1 for D (6 bases). The V gene lost 4 bases and the J gene lost 5 bases, with 12 bases spanning the gap. Germline loops: CDR1 LGHNA, CDR2 YSLEER. CDR3 length: 14 amino acids. The CDR3 DNA sequence: TGCGCCAGCAGCCCCCGGACAGCTAACAATGAGCAGTTCTTC. Translation gives CASSPRTANNEQFF.

In the case of this clone: This same CDR3 is encoded by further DNA sequences in the sample. J is TRBJ1-1 and V is TRBV12-3 or TRBV12-4; D is ambiguous. Trimming took 1 base from V and 6 from J, leaving 6 bases between them. The CDR3 extends over 12 amino acids. In nucleotides, the CDR3 is TGTGCCAGCAGTTTAGAGAGGGCTGAAGCTTTCTTT. Translation: CASSLERAEAFF.

The chain carries TRBV5-4 and TRBJ1-3; TRBD1 agrees at 8 bases. This CDR3 has 14 residues. Germline-derived CDR1 and CDR2 are SGHNT and YYREEE (reference sequence). Trimming removed 4 bases from V and 6 bases from J; junction bases left unmatched: 6. CDR3 in DNA: TGTGCCAGCAGCCGGTCCCAGGGGGCAAACACCATATATTTT. It translates to CASSRSQGANTIYF.

The rearrangement uses TRBV4-3 and TRBJ1-1; D call uncertain. The CDR3 runs 15 residues. With 1 base removed from V and 0 bases from J, the gap between germline ends came to 9 bases. Germline V gives CDR1 LGHNA, CDR2 YSLEER. The CDR3, as DNA: TGCGCCAGCAGCCAAGGCCCGGGGATGAACACTGAAGCTTTCTTT. Protein: CASSQGPGMNTEAFF.

The sample holds one count of this clone. The rearrangement links TRBV7-9 to TRBJ2-2, with TRBD1 matching 10 bases. The V gene's germline CDR1 is SEHNR and CDR2 FQNEAQ (reference sequence). The CDR3 sequence is 15 residues long. V was clipped by 5 bases and J by 7 bases; unmatched bases: 7. The CDR3 DNA follows: TGTGCCAGCAGCCCTGGGACAGGGGCGGACGGGGAGCTGTTTTTT. Amino acids: CASSPGTGADGELFF.

This rearrangement joins TRBV19 to TRBJ2-1; 7 bases match TRBD2. The CDR3 has 13 residues. In germline, CDR1 is LNHDA, CDR2 SQIVND (reference sequence). V was pared by 5 bases and J by 7 bases, with 5 bases of the junction left unmatched. CDR3 DNA: TGTGCCAGTAGTGTAGGCGGGGGAAATGAGCAGTTCTTC. Protein product: CASSVGGGNEQFF.